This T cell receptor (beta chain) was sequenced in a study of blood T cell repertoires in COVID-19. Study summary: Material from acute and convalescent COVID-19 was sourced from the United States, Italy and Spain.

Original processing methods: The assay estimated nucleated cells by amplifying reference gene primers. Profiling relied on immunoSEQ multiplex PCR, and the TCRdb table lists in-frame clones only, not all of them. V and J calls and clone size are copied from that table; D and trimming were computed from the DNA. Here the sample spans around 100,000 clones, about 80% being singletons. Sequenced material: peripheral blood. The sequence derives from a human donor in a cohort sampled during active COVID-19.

CDR3 DNA: TGTGCCAGCAGTTTATCTCCGCGGAAGACCTACAATGAGCAGTTCTTC. It yields the protein CASSLSPRKTYNEQFF. V usage is TRBV27 and J usage is TRBJ2-1, with D unclear. In germline, CDR1 is MNHEY, CDR2 SMNVEV (reference sequence). Trimming left V 0 bases short and J 2 bases short, with 11 bases between. The CDR3 covers 16 residues.